This T cell receptor beta chain emerged from a study of breast tumors, draining lymph nodes, adjacent tissues. Germline assignment: CDR1 SGHNT and CDR2 YYREEE (reference sequence). V was clipped by 3 bases and J by 5 bases, with 10 bases between them. This CDR3 is 13 amino acids long. Study-wide results and limits: Most tumor T cells seemingly derive from lymph node, then expand in tumor. Tumor repertoires ranked between lymph nodes and nontumor tissue in diversity, with V and J gene preferences. Luminal-like breast cancer showed significantly greater tumor-nontumor repertoire similarity than basal-like breast cancer did. Tumor T cell lymph node origin was a supported hypothesis, not proven.

The sample holds many counts of this clonotype. Antigen: not known. Breast cancer patients provided tissue from their axillary draining lymph nodes. TCRdb reprocessed the multiplex PCR reads via MiXCR and lists one record per CDR3 protein. The sample carries approximately 250,000 distinct CDR3 sequences, less than 40% recorded once. Sample: axillary lymph node tissue. The rearrangement uses TRBV5-4 and TRBJ2-3; tentative D call: TRBD2 (5 bases). The receptor was isolated from a female donor with breast cancer. Some clones in this sample may be carry-over from other donors' samples. The CDR3 loop is CASSSPGGDTQYF. In DNA form, the CDR3 reads TGTGCCAGCAGCTCCCCAGGAGGAGATACGCAGTATTTT.